This T cell receptor (beta chain) was recovered during a study of early T cells in non-severe SARS-CoV-2 infection. Unique molecular identifiers (one per individual cDNA molecule) were attached. MiXCR, run by TCRdb on the 5' RACE reads, gives a single entry per CDR3 protein. The repertoire has about 44,000 distinct CDR3 sequences, 20% to 25% of them found once; the top ten carry 4.6%. Looked up from germline, CDR1 is DFQATT and CDR2 is SNEGSKA (reference sequence). The V gene end was trimmed by 6 bases and the J gene end by 3 bases; junction bases not matched to a gene: 11. The CDR3 extends over 14 amino acids. This clonotype came up a few times.

This chain links TRBV20-1 with TRBJ2-7; 7 nucleotides match TRBD1. The source was whole blood, collected at baseline. This clonotype was obtained from an adult who was a healthcare worker with PCR-confirmed SARS-CoV-2 infection or an uninfected control (not recorded which). The DNA for the CDR3 is TGCAGTGCCACACCTCACAGGGGCGGCTACGAGCAGTACTTC. Amino acids: CSATPHRGGYEQYF.